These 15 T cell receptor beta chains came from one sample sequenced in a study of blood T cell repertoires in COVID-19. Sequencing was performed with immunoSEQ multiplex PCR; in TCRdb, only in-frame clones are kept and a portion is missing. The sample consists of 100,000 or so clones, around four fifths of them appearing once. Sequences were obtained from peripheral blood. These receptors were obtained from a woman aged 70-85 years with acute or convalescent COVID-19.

CDR3 coding DNA: TGTGCCAGTAGAATCACAGGGGGCGATGGAGAGACCCAGTACTTC. Residues: CASRITGGDGETQYF. The J gene is TRBJ2-5, the V gene TRBV19, with 9 bases matching TRBD1. V was pared by 6 bases and J by 4 bases, with 9 bases of the junction left unmatched. The CDR3 contains 15 residues. The germline gives CDR1 LNHDA, CDR2 SQIVND (reference sequence). Combining the CDR3 with reference TRBV19 and TRBJ2-5 gives the whole variable domain DGGITQSPKYLFRKEGQNVTLSCEQNLNHDAMYWYRQDPGQGLRLIYYSQIVNDFQKGDIAEGYSVSREKKESFPLTVTSAQKNPTAFYLCASRITGGDGETQYFGPGTRLLVL.

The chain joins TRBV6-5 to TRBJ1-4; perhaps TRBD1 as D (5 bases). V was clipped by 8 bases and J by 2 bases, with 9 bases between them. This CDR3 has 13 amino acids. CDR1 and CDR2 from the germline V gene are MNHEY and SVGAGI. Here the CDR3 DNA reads TGTGCCAGCGGGGGGGGGACTAATGAAAAACTGTTTTTT. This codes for CASGGGTNEKLFF.

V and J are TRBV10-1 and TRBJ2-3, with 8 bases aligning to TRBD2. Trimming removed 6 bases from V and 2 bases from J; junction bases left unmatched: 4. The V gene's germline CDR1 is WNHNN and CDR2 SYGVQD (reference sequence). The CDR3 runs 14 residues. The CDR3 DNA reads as TGCGCCAGCAGGGCTAGCGGGTACACAGATACGCAGTATTTT. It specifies CASRASGYTDTQYF.

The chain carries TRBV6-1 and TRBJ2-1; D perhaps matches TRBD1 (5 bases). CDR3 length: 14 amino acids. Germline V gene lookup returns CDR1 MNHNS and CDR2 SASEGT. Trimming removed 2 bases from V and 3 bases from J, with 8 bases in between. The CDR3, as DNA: TGTGCCAGCAGTGAACAAGGGGTCTACAATGAGCAGTTCTTC. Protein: CASSEQGVYNEQFF.

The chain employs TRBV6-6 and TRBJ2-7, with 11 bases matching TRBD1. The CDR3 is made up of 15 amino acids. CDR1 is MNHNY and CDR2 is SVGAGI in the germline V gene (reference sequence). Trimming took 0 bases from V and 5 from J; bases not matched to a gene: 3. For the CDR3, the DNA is TGTGCCAGCAGTTACTCGGGACAGGGGGGCCACGAGCAGTACTTC. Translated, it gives CASSYSGQGGHEQYF.

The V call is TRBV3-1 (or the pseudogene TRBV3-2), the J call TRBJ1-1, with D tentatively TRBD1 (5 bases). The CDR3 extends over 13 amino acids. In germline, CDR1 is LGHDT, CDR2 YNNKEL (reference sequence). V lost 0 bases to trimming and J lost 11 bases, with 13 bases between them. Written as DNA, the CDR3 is TGTGCCAGCAGCCAAGACAGGGAGGTGAGGGCTTTCTTT. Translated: CASSQDREVRAFF.

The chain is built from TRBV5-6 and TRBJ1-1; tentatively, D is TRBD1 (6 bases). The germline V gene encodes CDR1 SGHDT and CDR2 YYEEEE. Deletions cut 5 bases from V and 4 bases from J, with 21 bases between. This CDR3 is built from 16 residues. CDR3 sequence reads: CASSDRGGGQVTEAFF. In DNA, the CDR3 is TGTGCCAGCAGTGACCGCGGCGGGGGGCAAGTCACTGAAGCTTTCTTT. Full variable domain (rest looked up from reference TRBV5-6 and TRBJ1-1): DAGVTQSPTHLIKTRGQQVTLRCSPKSGHDTVSWYQQALGQGPQFIFQYYEEEERQRGNFPDRFSGHQFPNYSSELNVNALLLGDSALYLCASSDRGGGQVTEAFFGQGTRLTVV.

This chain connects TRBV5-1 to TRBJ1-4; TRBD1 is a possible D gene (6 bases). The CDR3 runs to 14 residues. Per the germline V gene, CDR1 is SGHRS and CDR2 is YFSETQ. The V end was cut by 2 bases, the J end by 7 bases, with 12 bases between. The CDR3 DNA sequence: TGCGCCAGCAGCTTACAGGGTTCGGGTGAAAAACTGTTTTTT. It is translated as CASSLQGSGEKLFF.

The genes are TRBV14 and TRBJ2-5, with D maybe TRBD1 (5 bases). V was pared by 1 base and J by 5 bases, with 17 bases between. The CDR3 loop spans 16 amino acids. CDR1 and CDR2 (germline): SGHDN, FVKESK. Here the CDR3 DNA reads TGTGCCAGCAGCCAAGTAGATTTGACAGTGAGTGAGACCCAGTACTTC. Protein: CASSQVDLTVSETQYF.

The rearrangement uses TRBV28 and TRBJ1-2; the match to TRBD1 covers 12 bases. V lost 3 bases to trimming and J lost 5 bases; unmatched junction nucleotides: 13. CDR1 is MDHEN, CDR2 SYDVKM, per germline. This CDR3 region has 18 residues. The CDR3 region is CASSFSGTGGPSRYGYTF. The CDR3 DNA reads TGTGCCAGCAGTTTCTCCGGGACAGGGGGCCCCTCTAGGTATGGCTACACCTTC.

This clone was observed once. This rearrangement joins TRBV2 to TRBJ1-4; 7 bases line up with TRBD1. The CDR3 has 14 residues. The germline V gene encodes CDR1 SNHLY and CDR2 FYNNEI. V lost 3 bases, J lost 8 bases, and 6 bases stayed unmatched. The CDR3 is CASSDRTGQEKLFF. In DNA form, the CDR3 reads TGTGCCAGCAGTGACAGGACAGGTCAGGAAAAACTGTTTTTT.

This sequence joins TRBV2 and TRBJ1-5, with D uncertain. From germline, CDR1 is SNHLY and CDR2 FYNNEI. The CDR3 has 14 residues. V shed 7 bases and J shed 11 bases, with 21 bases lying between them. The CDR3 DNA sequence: TGTGCCAGCACCCTCGTTGCTAGGCCTCCAGCCCAGCATTTT. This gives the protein CASTLVARPPAQHF.

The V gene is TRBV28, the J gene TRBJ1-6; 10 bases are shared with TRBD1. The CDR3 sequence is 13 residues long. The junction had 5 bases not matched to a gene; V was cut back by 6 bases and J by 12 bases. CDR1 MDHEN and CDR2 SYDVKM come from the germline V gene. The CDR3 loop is CASRTGGAIPLHF. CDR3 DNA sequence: TGTGCCAGCAGGACAGGGGGCGCGATACCCCTCCACTTT.

The CDR3 DNA reads as TGTGCCAGCAGCCGGGGGGAGCCTCCGTTTGAAGCTTTCTTT. This encodes CASSRGEPPFEAFF. This chain joins TRBV16 and TRBJ1-1; weak D call: TRBD1 (5 bases). Trimming took 4 bases from V and 7 from J, leaving 16 bases between them. CDR1 is KGHSY and CDR2 is FQNENV in the germline V gene. The CDR3 is made up of 14 amino acids.

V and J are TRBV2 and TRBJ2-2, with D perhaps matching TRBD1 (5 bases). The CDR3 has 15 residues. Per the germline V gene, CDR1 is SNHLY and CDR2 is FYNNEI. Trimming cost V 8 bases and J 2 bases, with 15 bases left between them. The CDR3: CASANGAVNTGELFF. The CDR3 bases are TGTGCCAGCGCCAATGGGGCAGTAAACACCGGGGAGCTGTTTTTT.